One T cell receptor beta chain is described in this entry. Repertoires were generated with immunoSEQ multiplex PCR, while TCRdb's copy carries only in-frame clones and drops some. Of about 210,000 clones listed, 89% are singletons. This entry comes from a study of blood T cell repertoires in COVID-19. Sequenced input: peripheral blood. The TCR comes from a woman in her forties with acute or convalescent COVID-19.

The CDR3 bases are TGTGCCAGCAGCTTGGGGAGATATGGCTACACCTTC. It codes for CASSLGRYGYTF. The chain recombines TRBV5-7 with TRBJ1-2; unclear D gene. TRBV5-7 is annotated as an ORF whose role is uncertain. The germline V and J ends were trimmed by 0 bases and 5 bases, with 5 bases remaining between them. This CDR3 has 12 residues.